Listed below are T cell receptor beta chains from one sample, sequenced in a study of shared clonotypes between healthy human individuals. The method was immunoSEQ multiplex PCR; TCRdb's version includes in-frame clones alone and lacks a portion of them. The repertoire holds 2 million to 2.5 million clones, with just over 90% as singletons. The sample consisted of naive CD4+ T cells from PBMCs. These receptors all stem from a man aged 18 to 29 in good health. Some clones in this sample may be carry-over from other donors' samples. CDR3s leave out the opening cysteine and the closing phenylalanine or tryptophan. Some rows mark clone size as missing; the rest say once, few, many or name a class of expanded clone.

size | V | CDR3
NA | TRBV9 | ASSVDNGGATF
NA | TRBV9 | ASSRQALYSGANVLT
once | TRBV6-6 | ASRVSRDQPQH
NA | TRBV28 | ASTTGPEQY
NA | TRBV5-1 | ASSLDRAASGYT
NA | TRBV5-1 | ASSWTGNTGELF
NA | TRBV9 | ASSPQDRAREQY
NA | TRBV18 | ASSPEGGDYRGF
NA | TRBV4-2 | ASSQVGGGTDTQY
NA | TRBV7-2 | ASSFSALDNYEQY
NA | TRBV27 | ASSSGQAPFPVYGYT
NA | TRBV7-2 | ASSFAAVGGNTIY
NA | TRBV13 | ASSSYRGATNEKLF
few | TRBV11-2 | ATGREGTEAF
NA | TRBV28 | ASSLSLAGAWFGEQY
once | TRBV6-6 | ASSYPRVNEQF
few | TRBV9 | ASSVGPNEKLF
NA | TRBV29-1 | SVRGLAGGRTDTQY
NA | TRBV28 | ASSSTGTQAF
NA | TRBV11-2 | ASSSTGAGELF
NA | TRBV6-5 | ASSYSGKAGNTIY
NA | TRBV4-2 | ASSQVRGGTEAF
NA | TRBV10-3 | AISAQDKINEKLF
NA | TRBV12-5 | ASGSGTGHPLSGAF
NA | TRBV5-1 | ASSSLFTENEKLF
NA | TRBV7-9 | ASSPTGTERLF
NA | TRBV5-1 | ASSLVSIATWGETQY
NA | TRBV7-3 | ASSALGTSGSLASTDTQY
NA | TRBV18 | ASSQAAGNTIY
NA | TRBV5-1 | ASRGGGLGQETQY
NA | TRBV28 | ASSFVTGGYGYT
NA | TRBV5-6 | ASSLYRTQETQY
NA | TRBV28 | ASSFLLGSGYGYT
NA | TRBV5-1 | ASSSPRGRVISNEQF
NA | TRBV28 | ASKGSTSGSYNEQF
once | TRBV6-6 | ASSYGYNEQF
NA | TRBV5-1 | ASSSTSGTYNEQF
NA | TRBV14 | ASSRRQGLGNTIY
NA | TRBV25-1 | ASSWAGKYEKLF
NA | TRBV28 | ASRTGGSTDTQY
few | TRBV6-1 | ASSEVNRNTEAF
few | TRBV28 | AIGTAAGYT
NA | TRBV5-1 | ASSLVGTQETQY
once | TRBV28 | ASSLGGATGNTIY
NA | TRBV7-3 | ASSSDLRGLAGKDTQY
NA | TRBV9 | ASSAAGADNEQF
NA | TRBV11-2 | ASSHRGYQETQY
NA | TRBV4-1 | ASSHTTRRVKTGYGYT
NA | TRBV7-2 | ASSLSGGASGLGQY
NA | TRBV5-1 | ASSYRQGSTEAF
NA | TRBV28 | ASSLGGPGSTEAF